Presented here are 3 T cell receptor beta chains from one specimen sequenced in a study of blood T cell repertoires in COVID-19. Sequencing used immunoSEQ multiplex PCR; TCRdb keeps in-frame clones, though not all of them. In the table there are hundreds of thousands of clones, about 89% of which are singletons. Sequenced: peripheral blood. The receptors here all came from a woman aged 45 to 65 with COVID-19, enrolled during active disease.

This clone was found once. The rearrangement uses TRBV19 and TRBJ2-2; D is unresolved. This CDR3 spans 14 amino acids. Per the germline V gene, CDR1 is LNHDA and CDR2 is SQIVND (reference sequence). The ends were cut back, 10 bases at V and 2 bases at J, with 14 bases in the middle. This CDR3 reads CATEQIINTGELFF. The CDR3 DNA reads as TGTGCCACCGAACAGATCATAAACACCGGGGAGCTGTTTTTT.

The chain combines TRBV27 with TRBJ2-2; 7 nucleotides align to TRBD1. With V trimmed by 6 bases and J by 1 base, 5 bases remained unmatched. Germline assignment: CDR1 MNHEY and CDR2 SMNVEV (reference sequence). The CDR3 totals 15 residues. Here the CDR3 DNA reads TGTGCCAGCAGCTGGGACAGCTTGAACACCGGGGAGCTGTTTTTT. It is translated as CASSWDSLNTGELFF.

The rearrangement joins TRBV30 to TRBJ1-3, with D hard to call. This CDR3 region has 14 residues. Between the trimmed V and J ends, which lost 3 bases and 2 bases, there was a span of 11 bases. Germline V gene sequence: CDR1 GTSNPN, CDR2 SVGIG (reference sequence). This chain's CDR3 is CAWRERGAGNTIYF. DNA of the CDR3: TGTGCCTGGAGAGAGCGAGGAGCTGGAAACACCATATATTTT.